Shown below are 12 T cell receptor beta chains from a single sample sequenced in a study of cytomegalovirus exposure and HLA in healthy donors. Primers for the PCR totalled 60 Vbeta and 13 Jbeta. TCRdb's table, derived via immunoSEQ multiplex PCR, lists solely in-frame clones and lacks some. This table has approximately 150,000 clones, more than 75% appearing once. The specimen sequenced was PBMCs. Receptors originate from a man aged 40-49 years in good health and CMV-seronegative.

The chain has TRBV5-4 and TRBJ1-4, with D perhaps TRBD1 (5 bases). The CDR3 has 15 amino acids. Trimming shortened V by 3 bases and J by 4 bases, and 13 bases separated the two germline ends. The germline V gene encodes CDR1 SGHNT and CDR2 YYREEE (reference sequence). For the CDR3, the DNA is TGTGCCAGCAGCTCCCCCGGGGGACGTAATGAAAAACTGTTTTTT. Its translation is CASSSPGGRNEKLFF.

This clone showed up just a few times. This chain links TRBV6-6 with TRBJ2-7; 8 nucleotides align to TRBD2. The CDR3 is made up of 13 amino acids. Germline CDR1 reads MNHNY; CDR2 reads SVGAGI (reference sequence). Germline trimming cut 6 bases from V and 4 bases from J; bases unmatched to any gene: 5. The CDR3 nucleotides are TGTGCCAGCAGCCTAGGACTAGCTTACGAGCAGTACTTC. It specifies CASSLGLAYEQYF.

The V gene is TRBV6-1, the J gene TRBJ2-7, with TRBD1 as a possible D gene (7 bases). Germline CDR1 is MNHNS and CDR2 is SASEGT. The V gene lost 6 bases and the J gene lost 7 bases, with 19 bases spanning the gap. This CDR3 contains 14 residues. For the CDR3, the DNA is TGTGCCAGCAGCCAAAACCCGGCAGGGGGGGAGCAGTACTTC. It specifies CASSQNPAGGEQYF.

V usage is TRBV27 and J usage is TRBJ2-7; 9 positions match TRBD2. CDR1 is MNHEY and CDR2 is SMNVEV in the germline V gene (reference sequence). Trimming cost V 2 bases and J 6 bases; bases outside gene matches: 5. The CDR3 has 14 amino acids. CDR3 amino acids: CASSLIAGVGEQYF. The CDR3 region has the DNA TGTGCCAGCAGTTTAATAGCGGGAGTGGGCGAGCAGTACTTC.

This clone was seen only once. The chain joins TRBV30 to TRBJ1-6; TRBD1 matches at 7 bases. The CDR3 covers 15 residues. J gave up 7 bases and V 2 bases, and 8 bases lay outside the gene matches. The V gene's germline CDR1 is GTSNPN and CDR2 SVGIG (reference sequence). CDR3 nucleotides: TGTGCCTGGAGTTCCGCAGGGGGTAAGAATTCACCCCTCCACTTT. The encoded protein is CAWSSAGGKNSPLHF. The whole variable domain, remainder taken from reference TRBV30 and TRBJ1-6, is SQTIHQWPATLVQPVGSPLSLECTVEGTSNPNLYWYRQAAGRGLQLLFYSVGIGQISSEVPQNLSASRPQDRQFILSSKKLLLSDSGFYLCAWSSAGGKNSPLHFGNGTRLTVT.

The J gene is TRBJ1-2, the V gene TRBV6-5; no reliable D call. The ends were cut back, 5 bases at V and 8 bases at J, with 15 bases in the middle. This CDR3 comprises 13 residues. Germline V gives CDR1 MNHEY, CDR2 SVGAGI. The chain's CDR3 is CASSPSSAAGYTF. The CDR3 DNA reads as TGTGCCAGCAGTCCCTCATCCGCGGCGGGCTACACCTTC.

The chain employs TRBV9 and TRBJ2-1; 11 bases fit TRBD2. The CDR3 spans 17 residues. Per the germline V gene, CDR1 is SGDLS and CDR2 is YYNGEE. The J segment lost 3 bases and the V segment lost 3 bases, leaving 8 bases of the junction unmatched. The CDR3 nucleotides are TGTGCCAGCAGCGGGTCGGGGCTAGCGGGGGGCTACAATGAGCAGTTCTTC. Encoded protein: CASSGSGLAGGYNEQFF. Variable domain in full (rest from reference TRBV9 and TRBJ2-1): DSGVTQTPKHLITATGQRVTLRCSPRSGDLSVYWYQQSLDQGLQFLIQYYNGEERAKGNILERFSAQQFPDLHSELNLSSLELGDSALYFCASSGSGLAGGYNEQFFGPGTRLTVL.

The genes are TRBV19 and TRBJ1-5, with 10 bases matching TRBD1. V lost 7 bases to trimming and J lost 5 bases; unmatched junction nucleotides: 14. Germline CDR1 and CDR2: LNHDA and SQIVND (reference sequence). The CDR3 has 17 residues. This chain's CDR3 is CASMVSGDRGFDQPQHF. The CDR3 DNA reads TGTGCCAGTATGGTCTCGGGGGACAGGGGTTTCGATCAGCCCCAGCATTTT. Looking up the rest from reference TRBV19 and TRBJ1-5 gives the full variable domain: DGGITQSPKYLFRKEGQNVTLSCEQNLNHDAMYWYRQDPGQGLRLIYYSQIVNDFQKGDIAEGYSVSREKKESFPLTVTSAQKNPTAFYLCASMVSGDRGFDQPQHFGDGTRLSIL.

The V and J genes are TRBV29-1 and TRBJ2-1; D not resolved. The V end was cut by 2 bases, the J end by 5 bases, with 13 bases between. This CDR3 region has 14 residues. CDR1 is SQVTM and CDR2 is ANQGSEA in the germline V gene. The CDR3 loop reads CSVERQVRDNEQFF. Written as DNA, the CDR3 is TGCAGCGTTGAACGACAAGTCCGTGACAATGAGCAGTTCTTC.

This chain links TRBV4-3 with TRBJ2-1, with D tentatively TRBD2 (6 bases). V lost 4 bases to trimming and J lost 8 bases, with 15 bases between them. Germline V CDR1 and CDR2: LGHNA, YSLEER. There are 14 residues in the CDR3. The CDR3 DNA is TGCGCCAGCAGCCCCCAGACTAGTCGGGATGAGCAGTTCTTC. It translates to CASSPQTSRDEQFF.

V and J are TRBV27 and TRBJ1-6; 9 positions agree with TRBD1. CDR3 length: 13 amino acids. V was pared by 5 bases and J by 12 bases, with 5 bases of the junction left unmatched. Germline loops: CDR1 MNHEY, CDR2 SMNVEV (reference sequence). CDR3 sequence: CASSPDRGGPLHF. CDR3 bases: TGTGCCAGCAGTCCGGACAGGGGAGGACCCCTCCACTTT.

This chain uses TRBV7-6 with TRBJ2-5, with 10 bases matching TRBD1. V lost 4 bases and J lost 0; bases outside the gene matches: 2. Germline lookup yields CDR1 SGHVS and CDR2 FNYEAQ. The CDR3 is 15 residues long. The CDR3: CASSWDRGHQETQYF. In DNA, the CDR3 is TGTGCCAGCAGCTGGGACAGGGGACACCAAGAGACCCAGTACTTC.